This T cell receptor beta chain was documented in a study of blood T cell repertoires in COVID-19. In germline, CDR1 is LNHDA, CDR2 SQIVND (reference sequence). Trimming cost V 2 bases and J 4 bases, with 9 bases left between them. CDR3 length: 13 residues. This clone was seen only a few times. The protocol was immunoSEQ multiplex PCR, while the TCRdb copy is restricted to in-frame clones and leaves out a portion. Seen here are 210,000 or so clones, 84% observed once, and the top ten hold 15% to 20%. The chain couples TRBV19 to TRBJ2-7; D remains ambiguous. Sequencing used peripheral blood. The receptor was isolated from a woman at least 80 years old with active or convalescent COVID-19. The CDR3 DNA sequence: TGTGCCAGTAGTATACGCGGCGTATACGAGCAGTACTTC. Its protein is CASSIRGVYEQYF.